The 26 T cell receptor beta chains listed next were all sequenced from one sample in a study of regulatory T cells in long-lasting Graves disease. Time point reported: persistent/refractory GD, antithyroid drugs over 5 years with positive TRAb. Extracted RNA from PBMCs served as the source of the TCR library. Researchers made TCR beta libraries by using iRepertoire HTBI primers and running Arm-PCR on CDR3 regions. Using its own MiXCR run on the multiplex PCR reads, TCRdb lists one record per CDR3 protein. This table holds over 450,000 distinct CDR3 sequences, roughly 21% found once. Sequencing was performed on peripheral blood mononuclear cells (PBMCs), taken when the disease was refractory, from a patient treated with antithyroid drugs. Source of these receptors: a female donor with Graves disease.

Note on this clonotype: A read error is possible here, since a much larger clone lies one base away. The V and J genes are TRBV28 and TRBJ2-7; D may be TRBD1 or TRBD2 (6 bases each). The CDR3 is 15 amino acids. The V end lost 10 bases, the J end lost 0 bases, and 19 bases lay between the germline ends. Germline V gives CDR1 MDHEN, CDR2 SYDVKM. The CDR3: CATRPGAKTSYEQYF. CDR3 bases: TGTGCCACTCGGCCGGGGGCGAAAACCTCCTACGAGCAGTACTTC.

This clonotype was observed many times. The chain couples TRBV28 to TRBJ2-3; D not resolved. CDR3 length: 13 amino acids. V was cut by 3 bases and J by 6 bases, with 10 bases left in between. CDR1 is MDHEN, CDR2 SYDVKM, per germline. The CDR3 DNA reads as TGTGCCAGCAGTTTGCCAGTTATGGATACGCAGTATTTT. This translates into CASSLPVMDTQYF.

The J gene is TRBJ1-1, the V gene TRBV7-9; TRBD1 is a possible D gene (6 bases). V was cut by 5 bases and J by 2 bases, with 15 bases left in between. This CDR3 comprises 15 residues. Germline V gene data show CDR1 as SEHNR and CDR2 as FQNEAQ (reference sequence). The CDR3, as DNA: TGTGCCAGCAGCCCCCCAGCGGGACAAAACACTGAAGCTTTCTTT. It encodes CASSPPAGQNTEAFF.

This clonotype was counted at least ten times. The rearrangement joins TRBV6-2 or TRBV6-3 to TRBJ1-1; 7 bases line up with TRBD1. Trimming took 2 bases from V and 3 from J; bases not matched to a gene: 3. This CDR3 contains 14 residues. Germline V lookup: CDR1 MNHEY, CDR2 SVGEGT. This CDR3 is CASSYRGRDTEAFF. CDR3 DNA: TGTGCCAGCAGTTACAGGGGGCGCGACACTGAAGCTTTCTTT.

This clonotype was seen repeatedly, ten times or more. The rearrangement links TRBV20-1 to TRBJ1-5; D is ambiguous. The CDR3 covers 13 residues. V lost 4 bases and J lost 1, with 8 bases in between. Germline V gives CDR1 DFQATT, CDR2 SNEGSKA (reference sequence). The CDR3 DNA sequence: TGCAGTGCTAAAGGAGGGAGCAATCAGCCCCAGCATTTT. It is translated as CSAKGGSNQPQHF.

This clonotype was counted only a few times. The chain links TRBV20-1 to TRBJ2-5, with TRBD1 as a possible D gene (8 bases). V was clipped by 0 bases and J by 5 bases, with 22 bases between them. Germline assignment: CDR1 DFQATT and CDR2 SNEGSKA (reference sequence). The CDR3 covers 17 residues. The CDR3 nucleotides read TGCAGTGCTAGAGATTACCCCCGGACAGGGAGGGGTGAGACCCAGTACTTC. Encoded protein: CSARDYPRTGRGETQYF.

Ten or more counts support this clonotype. This chain uses TRBV11-2 with TRBJ2-5; D may be TRBD1 (5 bases). V shed 4 bases and J shed 3 bases, with 9 bases lying between them. Germline lookup yields CDR1 SGHAT and CDR2 FQNNGV. The CDR3 is made up of 13 amino acids. The CDR3 nucleotides are TGTGCCAGCAGCTCGACCAGGGAAGAGACCCAGTACTTC. Its translation: CASSSTREETQYF.

This rearrangement joins TRBV24-1 to TRBJ2-1; 10 bases are a match to TRBD2. The ends lost 0 bases at V and 5 bases at J; junction bases unmatched: 12. Germline V gene lookup returns CDR1 KGHDR and CDR2 SFDVKD. The CDR3 has 19 amino acids. In nucleotides, the CDR3 is TGTGCCACCAGTGATTTGGTCAGGGGAACTAGCGGGATCAACAATGAGCAGTTCTTC. This gives the protein CATSDLVRGTSGINNEQFF.

This clonotype has just a few counts. V gene TRBV12-3 or TRBV12-4 combines with J gene TRBJ1-6; possible D gene TRBD1, 5 bases. Trimming removed 3 bases at V and 1 base at J, with 13 bases between. The CDR3 contains 17 residues. The CDR3 bases are TGTGCCAGCAGTTTGGGACCCTCAGGGTCCTATAATTCACCCCTCCACTTT. It is translated as CASSLGPSGSYNSPLHF.

This clonotype was picked up many times. This chain uses TRBV28 with TRBJ1-6, with unresolved D. Germline values: CDR1 MDHEN, CDR2 SYDVKM. V was trimmed by 8 bases and J by 7 bases, leaving 9 bases between them. This CDR3 contains 12 residues. CDR3 coding DNA: TGTGCCAGCTACGACCTGAATTCACCCCTCCACTTT. This translates into CASYDLNSPLHF.

V and J are TRBV30 and TRBJ1-3; TRBD1 matches 9 bases. Germline V lookup: CDR1 GTSNPN, CDR2 SVGIG (reference sequence). The trim removed 2 bases at V and 2 bases at J, leaving 7 bases unmatched. CDR3 length: 16 residues. The CDR3 sequence: CAWSLQGAGAGNTIYF. In nucleotides, the CDR3 is TGTGCCTGGAGTTTACAGGGGGCAGGGGCTGGAAACACCATATATTTT.

This clonotype came up many times. The rearrangement links TRBV2 to TRBJ2-2; D is unclear. CDR3 length: 15 residues. Germline V CDR1 and CDR2: SNHLY, FYNNEI. V lost 5 bases to trimming and J lost 0 bases, with 10 bases between them. The CDR3 spells CASSYRTSNTGELFF. CDR3 bases: TGTGCCAGCAGTTACAGAACCTCGAACACCGGGGAGCTGTTTTTT.

V is TRBV7-9 and J is TRBJ2-5; D perhaps matches TRBD2 (5 bases). The CDR3 contains 10 residues. V shed 10 bases and J shed 4 bases, with 7 bases lying between them. Germline assignment: CDR1 SEHNR and CDR2 FQNEAQ (reference sequence). CDR3 bases: TGTGCCACCGAGGGAGAGACCCAGTACTTC. Residues: CATEGETQYF.

This clonotype was detected a few times. The CDR3 coding sequence is TGCGCCAGCAGCCTAGGTAGCGGGAGGGACCCCTGGGAGCAGTACTTC. Translation: CASSLGSGRDPWEQYF. The genes are TRBV5-1 and TRBJ2-7, with 11 bases identical to TRBD2. V lost 4 bases to trimming and J lost 7 bases; unmatched junction nucleotides: 13. Germline values: CDR1 SGHRS, CDR2 YFSETQ. The CDR3 consists of 16 residues.

The genes are TRBV2 and TRBJ1-3, with no clear D. Germline-derived CDR1 and CDR2 are SNHLY and FYNNEI. This CDR3 is built from 15 residues. Trimming took off 0 bases at V and 2 bases at J, with 8 bases between the two ends. CDR3 bases: TGTGCCAGCAGTGAAGCGCGGGCGGCTGGAAACACCATATATTTT. Protein: CASSEARAAGNTIYF.

This clonotype was seen more than once but under ten times. The chain uses TRBV15 and TRBJ1-5, with 8 bases identical to TRBD1. The CDR3 runs 18 residues. The germline V gene encodes CDR1 LNHNV and CDR2 YYDKDF (reference sequence). The junction had 16 bases not matched to a gene; V was cut back by 7 bases and J by 2 bases. CDR3 coding DNA: TGTGCCACCACCTCGGACAGGGCAGAGTTCTGGGGCAATCAGCCCCAGCATTTT. Its translation: CATTSDRAEFWGNQPQHF.

This clonotype was found many times. This sequence joins TRBV3-1 and TRBJ2-7; the match to TRBD2 covers 12 bases. V gave up 1 base and J gave up 3 bases; unmatched junction bases: 1. Germline V CDR1 and CDR2: LGHDT, YNNKEL (reference sequence). The CDR3 loop spans 15 amino acids. The CDR3 bases are TGTGCCAGCAGCCAAGGGACTAGCGGGGTCTACGAGCAGTACTTC. This translates into CASSQGTSGVYEQYF.

Many counts were recorded for this clonotype. CDR3 DNA sequence: TGTGCCAGCAGCCCGGGAGGGGCAGGGGTTAACTATGGCTACACCTTC. Translation: CASSPGGAGVNYGYTF. The chain joins TRBV9 to TRBJ1-2; weak D call: TRBD1 (6 bases). There are 16 residues in the CDR3. Looked up from germline, CDR1 is SGDLS and CDR2 is YYNGEE. The V end lost 4 bases, the J end lost 1 base, and 17 bases lay between the germline ends.

In this sample, this clonotype turned up many times. This sequence joins TRBV7-2 and TRBJ1-6; D remains unclear. The V gene's germline CDR1 is SGHTA and CDR2 FQGNSA. Trimming took off 1 base at V and 7 bases at J, with 11 bases between the two ends. The CDR3 totals 15 residues. CDR3 loop: CASSLEAGINSPLHF. CDR3 coding DNA: TGTGCCAGCAGCTTAGAGGCGGGCATAAATTCACCCCTCCACTTT.

This clonotype was detected a few times. The rearrangement uses TRBV10-2 and TRBJ2-7; possibly TRBD1 for D (6 bases). This CDR3 spans 13 amino acids. From germline, CDR1 is WSHSY and CDR2 SAAADI. V shed 8 bases and J shed 4 bases, with 15 bases lying between them. Here the CDR3 reads CASGMGHGYEQYF. CDR3 coding DNA: TGCGCCAGCGGGATGGGACACGGGTACGAGCAGTACTTC.

This clonotype has a single count. The genes are TRBV10-3 and TRBJ2-7; tentative D call: TRBD2 (5 bases). Looked up from germline, CDR1 is ENHRY and CDR2 is SYGVKD. CDR3 length: 16 amino acids. V was pared by 0 bases and J by 0 bases, with 12 bases between. This CDR3 reads CAISESTRDSSYEQYF. The CDR3, as DNA: TGTGCCATCAGTGAGTCGACGAGGGATTCCTCCTACGAGCAGTACTTC.

CDR3: CSVEDGGGSPLHF. In DNA form, the CDR3 reads TGCAGCGTTGAAGATGGGGGTGGTTCACCCCTCCACTTT. This chain uses TRBV29-1 with TRBJ1-6; weak D call: TRBD1 (5 bases). Deletions cut 0 bases from V and 9 bases from J, with 9 bases between. Germline assignment: CDR1 SQVTM and CDR2 ANQGSEA. The CDR3 totals 13 residues.

This clonotype turned up a few times. The chain recombines TRBV19 with TRBJ1-6; 7 bases line up with TRBD1. Looked up from germline, CDR1 is LNHDA and CDR2 is SQIVND (reference sequence). The CDR3 contains 15 residues. V lost 10 bases and J lost 7; bases outside the gene matches: 13. As DNA, the CDR3 is TGTGCCACGGATAGCCCGGGACAGCCGAATTCACCCCTCCACTTT. It specifies CATDSPGQPNSPLHF.

The chain combines TRBV5-1 with TRBJ2-5, with 9 bases lining up with TRBD2. Trimming removed 4 bases from V and 2 bases from J; junction bases left unmatched: 12. Germline CDR1 SGHRS, CDR2 YFSETQ. The CDR3 length is 17 residues. CDR3 amino acids: CASSRGRLAGTQETQYF. CDR3 DNA sequence: TGCGCCAGCAGCCGGGGCCGGCTAGCGGGGACTCAAGAGACCCAGTACTTC. The entire variable domain, with the rest obtained from reference TRBV5-1 and TRBJ2-5, is as follows: KAGVTQTPRYLIKTRGQQVTLSCSPISGHRSVSWYQQTPGQGLQFLFEYFSETQRNKGNFPGRFSGRQFSNSRSEMNVSTLELGDSALYLCASSRGRLAGTQETQYFGPGTRLLVL.

The gene calls are TRBV6-1 and TRBJ1-2; no clear D gene. CDR3 length equals 13 residues. V was shortened by 7 bases and J by 2 bases, with 11 bases between the two germline ends. The germline V gene has CDR1 MNHNS and CDR2 SASEGT. The CDR3 DNA reads TGTGCCAGCATGAAGACGTCGAACTATGGCTACACCTTC. Encoded protein: CASMKTSNYGYTF.

This chain joins TRBV19 and TRBJ2-5; possibly TRBD1 for D (5 bases). The V end was cut by 8 bases, the J end by 3 bases, with 13 bases between. Germline V gives CDR1 LNHDA, CDR2 SQIVND (reference sequence). This CDR3 comprises 13 residues. Written as DNA, the CDR3 is TGTGCCAGTCTCGGCAGGGTTGAAGAGACCCAGTACTTC. Translated: CASLGRVEETQYF.